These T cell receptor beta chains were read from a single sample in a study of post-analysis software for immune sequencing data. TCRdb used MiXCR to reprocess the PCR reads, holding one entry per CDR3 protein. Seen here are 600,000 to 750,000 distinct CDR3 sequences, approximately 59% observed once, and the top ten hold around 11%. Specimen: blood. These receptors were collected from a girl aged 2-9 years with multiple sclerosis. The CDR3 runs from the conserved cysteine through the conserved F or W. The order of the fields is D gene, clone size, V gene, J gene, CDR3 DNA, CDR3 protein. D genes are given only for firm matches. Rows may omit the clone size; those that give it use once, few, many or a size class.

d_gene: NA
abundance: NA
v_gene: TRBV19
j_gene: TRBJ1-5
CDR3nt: TGTGCCAGTAGTCCATTCAGCCGGCCCCAGCATTTT
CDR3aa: CASSPFSRPQHF

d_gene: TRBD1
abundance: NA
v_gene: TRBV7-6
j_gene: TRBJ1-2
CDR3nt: TGTGCCAGCAGCTTGACCCCTCCGGGACAGAGCCAAACTAACTATGGCTACACCTTC
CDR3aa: CASSLTPPGQSQTNYGYTF

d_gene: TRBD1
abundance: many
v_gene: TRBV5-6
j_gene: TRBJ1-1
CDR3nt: TGTGCCAGCAGCTGGACAGGGAGGACTGAAGCTTTCTTT
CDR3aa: CASSWTGRTEAFF

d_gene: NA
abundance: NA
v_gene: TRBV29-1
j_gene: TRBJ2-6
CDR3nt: TGCAGCGTTGGATCAAGCAGGTCTGGGGCCAACGTCCTGACTTTC
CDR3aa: CSVGSSRSGANVLTF

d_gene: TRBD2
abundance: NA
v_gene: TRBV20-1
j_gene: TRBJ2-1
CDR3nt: TGCAGTGCAGAAAAAGTGGCGGGGGGCTCCTACAATGAGCAGTTCTTC
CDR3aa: CSAEKVAGGSYNEQFF

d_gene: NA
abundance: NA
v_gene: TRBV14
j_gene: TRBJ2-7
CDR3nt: TGTGCCGGCAGCCAAGTCAAGGGCCCCTACGAGCAGTACTTC
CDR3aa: CAGSQVKGPYEQYF

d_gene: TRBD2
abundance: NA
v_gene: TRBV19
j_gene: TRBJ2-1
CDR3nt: TGTGCCAGTAGTATTTTGTCGGGAGGATGGAATGAGCAGTTCTTC
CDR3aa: CASSILSGGWNEQFF

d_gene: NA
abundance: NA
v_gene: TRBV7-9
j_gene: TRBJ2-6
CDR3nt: TGTGCCAGCAGCCCACCGGGACTGGAAGTCTCTGGGGCCAACGTCCTGACTTTC
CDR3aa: CASSPPGLEVSGANVLTF

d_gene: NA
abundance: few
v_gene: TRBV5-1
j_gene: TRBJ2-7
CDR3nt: TGCGCCAGCAGCTTGTATACTACAGGAGGCTATTACGAGCAGTACTTC
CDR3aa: CASSLYTTGGYYEQYF

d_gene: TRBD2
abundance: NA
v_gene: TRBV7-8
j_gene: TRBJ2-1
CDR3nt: TGTGCCAGCAGCCACCTGGGGGCTAGCGGGGGAGGAGGGTCCTACAATGAGCAGTTCTTC
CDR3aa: CASSHLGASGGGGSYNEQFF

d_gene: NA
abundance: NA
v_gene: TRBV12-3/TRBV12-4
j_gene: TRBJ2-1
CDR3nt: TGTGCCAGTATCGGGTGGTCCTCCTACAATGAGCAGTTCTTC
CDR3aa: CASIGWSSYNEQFF

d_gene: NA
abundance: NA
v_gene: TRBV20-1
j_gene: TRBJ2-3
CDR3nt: TGCAGTGCTATTCTCCCCCAGGATACGCAGTATTTT
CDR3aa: CSAILPQDTQYF

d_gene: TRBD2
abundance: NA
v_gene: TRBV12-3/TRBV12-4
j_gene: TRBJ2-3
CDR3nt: TGTGCCAGCAGTTCCGGGGGGGCATTAGATACGCAGTATTTT
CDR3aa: CASSSGGALDTQYF

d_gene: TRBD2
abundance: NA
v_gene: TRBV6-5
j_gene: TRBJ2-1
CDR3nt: TGTGCCAACAGTTCCCGGCCTAGCGGGAGGGGTGAGCAGTTCTTC
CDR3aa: CANSSRPSGRGEQFF

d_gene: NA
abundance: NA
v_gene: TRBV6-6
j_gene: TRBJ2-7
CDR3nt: TGTGCCAGCCAGAGGGGGAGAGAATCCTACGAGCAGTACTTC
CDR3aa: CASQRGRESYEQYF

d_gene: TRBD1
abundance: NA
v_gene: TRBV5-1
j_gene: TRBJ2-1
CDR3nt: TGCGCCAGCAGCATAATACCAGGGGGTGACAATGAGCAGTTCTTC
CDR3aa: CASSIIPGGDNEQFF

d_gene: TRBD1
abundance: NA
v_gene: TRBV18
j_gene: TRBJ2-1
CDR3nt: TGTGCCAGCTCAGCAACAGGGGGTGCAAATGAGCAGTTCTTC
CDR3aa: CASSATGGANEQFF

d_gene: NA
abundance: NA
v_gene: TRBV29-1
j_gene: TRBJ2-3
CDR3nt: TGCAGCGCGAACCCGCGAACAGATACGCAGTATTTT
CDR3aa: CSANPRTDTQYF

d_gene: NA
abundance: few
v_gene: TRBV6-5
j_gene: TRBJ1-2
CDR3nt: TGTGCCAGCAGCAACAACGCTTGGGGATCTGGCTACACCTTC
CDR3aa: CASSNNAWGSGYTF

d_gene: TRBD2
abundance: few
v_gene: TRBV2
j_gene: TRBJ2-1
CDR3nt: TGTGCCAGCAGTTCCCCCTCCACCAGCGGGGGCAGCTCCTACAATGAGCAGTTCTTC
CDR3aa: CASSSPSTSGGSSYNEQFF

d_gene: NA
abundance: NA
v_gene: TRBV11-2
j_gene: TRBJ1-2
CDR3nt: TGTGCCAGTAGCTCTGAACGGAGGGCGCGAGACTATGGCTACACCTTC
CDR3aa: CASSSERRARDYGYTF

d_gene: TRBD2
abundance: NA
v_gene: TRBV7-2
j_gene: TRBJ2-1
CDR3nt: TGTGCCAGCAGCTGGAGCGGGGGGGACTACAATGAGCAGTTCTTC
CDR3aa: CASSWSGGDYNEQFF

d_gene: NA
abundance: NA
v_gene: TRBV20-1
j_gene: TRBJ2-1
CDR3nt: TGCAGTGCTAGAATCGTCTCCTACAATGAGCAGTTCTTC
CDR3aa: CSARIVSYNEQFF

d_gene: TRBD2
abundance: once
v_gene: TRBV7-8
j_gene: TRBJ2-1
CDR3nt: TGTGCCAGCAGCTTAATGGGGCTAGCGGGAGGCGATGAGCAGTTCTTC
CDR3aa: CASSLMGLAGGDEQFF

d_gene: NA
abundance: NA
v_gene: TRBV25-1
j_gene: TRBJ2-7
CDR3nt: TGTGCCAGCAGCCTCCAATTCAGGGTTTACGAGCAGTACTTC
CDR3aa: CASSLQFRVYEQYF

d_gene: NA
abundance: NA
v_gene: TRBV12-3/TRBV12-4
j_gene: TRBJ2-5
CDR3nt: TGTGCCAGCAGTTCGCCCGGGGCCCCAGGGGAGACCCAGTACTTC
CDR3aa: CASSSPGAPGETQYF

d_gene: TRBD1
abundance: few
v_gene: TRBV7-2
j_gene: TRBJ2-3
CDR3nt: TGTGCCAGCAGTAACTCGCCGGGACAGGGGATGGATACGCAGTATTTT
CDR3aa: CASSNSPGQGMDTQYF

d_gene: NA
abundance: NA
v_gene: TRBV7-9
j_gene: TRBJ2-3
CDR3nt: TGTGCCAGCAGCCCCCCAGGCTTCGGGGCAGATACGCAGTATTTT
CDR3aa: CASSPPGFGADTQYF

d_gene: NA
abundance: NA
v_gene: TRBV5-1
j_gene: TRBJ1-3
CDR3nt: TGCGCCAGCAGCTTGGACACCACTGGAAACACCATATATTTT
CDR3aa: CASSLDTTGNTIYF